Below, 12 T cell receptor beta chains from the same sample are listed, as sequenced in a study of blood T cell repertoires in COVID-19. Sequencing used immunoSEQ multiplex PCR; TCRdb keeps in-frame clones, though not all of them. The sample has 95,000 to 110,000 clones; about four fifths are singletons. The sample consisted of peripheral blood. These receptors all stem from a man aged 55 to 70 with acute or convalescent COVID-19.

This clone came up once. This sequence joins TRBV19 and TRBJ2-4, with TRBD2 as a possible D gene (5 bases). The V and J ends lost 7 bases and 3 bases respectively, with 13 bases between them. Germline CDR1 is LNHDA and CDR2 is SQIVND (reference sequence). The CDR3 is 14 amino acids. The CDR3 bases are TGTGCCAGTATGGACGAACTAGTCAAAAACATTCAGTACTTC. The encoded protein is CASMDELVKNIQYF.

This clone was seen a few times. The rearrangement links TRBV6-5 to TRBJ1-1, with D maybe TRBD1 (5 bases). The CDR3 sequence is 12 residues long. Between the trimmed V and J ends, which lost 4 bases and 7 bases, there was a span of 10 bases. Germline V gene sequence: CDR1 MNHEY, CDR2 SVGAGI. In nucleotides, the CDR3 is TGTGCCAGCAGTTTCCCGGGGGATGAAGCTTTCTTT. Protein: CASSFPGDEAFF.

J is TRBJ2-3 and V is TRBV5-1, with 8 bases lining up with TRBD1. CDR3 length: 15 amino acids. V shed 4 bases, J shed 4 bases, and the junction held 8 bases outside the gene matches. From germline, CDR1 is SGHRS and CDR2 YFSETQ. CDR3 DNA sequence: TGCGCCAGCAGCGACTTCGGACAGGGCGCAGATACGCAGTATTTT. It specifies CASSDFGQGADTQYF.

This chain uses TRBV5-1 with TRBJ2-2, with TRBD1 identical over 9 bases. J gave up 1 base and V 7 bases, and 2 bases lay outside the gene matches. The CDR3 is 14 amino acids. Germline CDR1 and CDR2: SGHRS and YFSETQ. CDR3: CASSGQGNTGELFF. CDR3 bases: TGCGCCAGCTCGGGACAGGGGAACACCGGGGAGCTGTTTTTT.

This CDR3 is CASSSDPQGRYSNQPQHF. The DNA of the CDR3 is TGTGCCAGCAGCTCAGACCCGCAGGGCCGTTATAGCAATCAGCCCCAGCATTTT. The chain carries TRBV7-8 and TRBJ1-5; the D gene is possibly TRBD1 (5 bases). The V end lost 4 bases, the J end lost 0 bases, and 19 bases lay between the germline ends. This CDR3 spans 18 amino acids. Germline CDR1 and CDR2: SGHVS and FQNEAQ.

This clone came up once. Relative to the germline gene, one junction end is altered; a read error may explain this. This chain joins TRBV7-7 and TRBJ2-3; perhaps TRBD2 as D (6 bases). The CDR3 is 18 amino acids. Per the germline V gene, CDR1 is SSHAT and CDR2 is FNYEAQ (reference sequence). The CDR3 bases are TGTGCTAGCAGCTCTGGACTAAGCGGAAATTTATTCACAGATACGCAGTATTTT. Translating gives CASSSGLSGNLFTDTQYF.

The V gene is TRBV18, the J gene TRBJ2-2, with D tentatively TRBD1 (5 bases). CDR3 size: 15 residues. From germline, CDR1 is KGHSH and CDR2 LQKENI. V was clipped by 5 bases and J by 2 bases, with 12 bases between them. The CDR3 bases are TGTGCCAGCTCAGTCCGGACAATCAACACCGGGGAGCTGTTTTTT. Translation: CASSVRTINTGELFF.

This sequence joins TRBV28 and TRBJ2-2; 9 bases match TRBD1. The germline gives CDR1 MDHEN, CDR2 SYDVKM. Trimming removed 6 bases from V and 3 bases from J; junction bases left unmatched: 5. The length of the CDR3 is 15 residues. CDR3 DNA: TGTGCCAGCAGACCCCGGGACAGGGACACCGGGGAGCTGTTTTTT. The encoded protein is CASRPRDRDTGELFF.

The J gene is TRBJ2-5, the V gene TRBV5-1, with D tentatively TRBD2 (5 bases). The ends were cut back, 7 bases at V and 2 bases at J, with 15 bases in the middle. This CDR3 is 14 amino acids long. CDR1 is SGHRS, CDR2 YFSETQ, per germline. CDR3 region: CASGSGSTQETQYF. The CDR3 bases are TGCGCCAGCGGGAGTGGCTCAACGCAAGAGACCCAGTACTTC.

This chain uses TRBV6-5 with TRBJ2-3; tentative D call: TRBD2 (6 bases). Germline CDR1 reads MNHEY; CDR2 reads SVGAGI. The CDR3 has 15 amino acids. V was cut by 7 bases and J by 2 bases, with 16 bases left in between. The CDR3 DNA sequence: TGTGCCAGCACACGGGCAGGGACTTTCACAGATACGCAGTATTTT. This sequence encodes CASTRAGTFTDTQYF.

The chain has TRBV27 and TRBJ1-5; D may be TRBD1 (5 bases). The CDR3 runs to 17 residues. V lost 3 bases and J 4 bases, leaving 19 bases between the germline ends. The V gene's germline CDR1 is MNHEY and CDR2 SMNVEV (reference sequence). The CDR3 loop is CASSFRALNRGNQPQHF. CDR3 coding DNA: TGTGCCAGCAGTTTCCGGGCCTTGAATAGGGGAAATCAGCCCCAGCATTTT.

For the CDR3, the DNA is TGTGCCAGCAGTACCTTTCAGGGGGCCCCCAATGAGCAGTTCTTC. This codes for CASSTFQGAPNEQFF. The chain joins TRBV6-5 to TRBJ2-1; 8 bases align to TRBD1. The germline V gene has CDR1 MNHEY and CDR2 SVGAGI. With 5 bases clipped from V and 6 bases from J, the junction kept 9 bases outside the gene matches. CDR3 length: 15 residues.